One and the same sample provided the 20 T cell receptor beta chains below, sequenced in a study of T cell responses to AZD1222 COVID-19 vaccine. Repertoires were generated with immunoSEQ multiplex PCR, while TCRdb's copy carries only in-frame clones and drops some. Of 130,000 or so clones detected, 70% to 90% appear once; the ten largest clones hold less than 10%. The sample was peripheral blood, taken on day 0 of AZD1222 vaccination. Every receptor here comes from an adult in good health.

The chain couples TRBV18 to TRBJ2-7; D is uncertain. Trimming stripped 4 bases from V and 0 bases from J, with 10 bases between. This CDR3 spans 14 amino acids. Germline V gene data show CDR1 as KGHSH and CDR2 as LQKENI. CDR3 in DNA: TGTGCCAGCTCACGACCTTACAGCTCCTACGAGCAGTACTTC. It is translated as CASSRPYSSYEQYF. The full variable domain, with the rest looked up from reference TRBV18 and TRBJ2-7, is NAGVMQNPRHLVRRRGQEARLRCSPMKGHSHVYWYRQLPEEGLKFMVYLQKENIIDESGMPKERFSAEFPKEGPSILRIQQVVRGDSAAYFCASSRPYSSYEQYFGPGTRLTVT.

This chain joins TRBV6-5 and TRBJ1-4, with a possible D match to TRBD1 (6 bases). The CDR3 sequence is 15 residues long. Germline-derived CDR1 and CDR2 are MNHEY and SVGAGI. Trimming pared 5 bases from V and 8 bases from J, leaving 18 bases between. The CDR3 DNA follows: TGTGCCAGCAGTACTACGACAGGTGCAGGCGAAAAACTGTTTTTT. This sequence encodes CASSTTTGAGEKLFF.

About this clone itself: Other DNA sequences of this sample code for an identical CDR3. The chain joins TRBV12-3 or TRBV12-4 to TRBJ1-1; no clear D. V lost 2 bases and J 0 bases, leaving 4 bases between the germline ends. This CDR3 spans 13 amino acids. The chain's CDR3 is CASSLLMNTEAFF. The CDR3 DNA reads TGTGCCAGCAGTTTACTGATGAACACTGAAGCTTTCTTT.

This clone was seen a single time. V usage is TRBV15 and J usage is TRBJ1-2; 10 bases agree with TRBD1. After removal of 5 bases from V and 1 base from J, the junction contained 1 base not matched to a gene. CDR1 and CDR2 from the germline V gene are LNHNV and YYDKDF (reference sequence). The CDR3 sequence is 14 residues long. The CDR3 nucleotides read TGTGCCACCAGCGGGACAGGGGTTAACTATGGCTACACCTTC. Amino acid sequence: CATSGTGVNYGYTF.

This clone was detected once. V gene TRBV30 combines with J gene TRBJ2-1; D is undetermined. The CDR3 contains 15 residues. CDR1 and CDR2 from the germline V gene are GTSNPN and SVGIG (reference sequence). V lost 0 bases and J lost 0, with 9 bases in between. The DNA for the CDR3 is TGTGCCTGGAGTGTACCCACCAGCTCCTACAATGAGCAGTTCTTC. Amino acid sequence: CAWSVPTSSYNEQFF.

This clone was seen a handful of times. This chain links TRBV3-1 (or the pseudogene TRBV3-2) with TRBJ2-3, with TRBD2 matching over 9 bases. The CDR3 extends over 15 amino acids. CDR1 and CDR2 (germline): LGHDT, YNNKEL (reference sequence). Trimming cost V 1 base and J 3 bases; bases outside gene matches: 2. The CDR3 nucleotides read TGTGCCAGCAGCCAAGGAAGCGGGAGGACAGATACGCAGTATTTT. Amino acid sequence: CASSQGSGRTDTQYF.

V usage is TRBV3-1 (or the pseudogene TRBV3-2) and J usage is TRBJ2-1, with 11 bases lining up with TRBD2. Losses at the gene ends were 1 base for V and 0 bases for J; bases not matched to a gene: 8. This CDR3 region has 19 residues. Germline V lookup: CDR1 LGHDT, CDR2 YNNKEL (reference sequence). CDR3 sequence (DNA): TGTGCCAGCAGCCAAGGAGGGTCTAGCGGGAGGAGCTCCTACAATGAGCAGTTCTTC. This sequence encodes CASSQGGSSGRSSYNEQFF.

The chain has TRBV10-3 and TRBJ2-3; 7 positions agree with TRBD2. Germline V gene lookup returns CDR1 ENHRY and CDR2 SYGVKD. J was trimmed by 0 bases and V by 11 bases; bases with no gene match: 8. This CDR3 has 14 amino acids. The CDR3 here is CAAASGESTDTQYF. DNA of the CDR3: TGTGCCGCCGCCAGCGGGGAGAGCACAGATACGCAGTATTTT.

This sequence joins TRBV10-3 and TRBJ2-1; 12 bases align to TRBD2. CDR1 and CDR2 from the germline V gene are ENHRY and SYGVKD. J gave up 9 bases and V 0 bases, and 6 bases lay outside the gene matches. This CDR3 has 16 residues. CDR3 sequence reads: CAISESASGRAGEQFF. For the CDR3, the DNA is TGTGCCATCAGTGAGTCAGCTAGCGGGAGGGCCGGTGAGCAGTTCTTC.

The rearrangement joins TRBV2 to TRBJ1-2, with D uncertain. There are 15 residues in the CDR3. V lost 2 bases and J 5 bases, leaving 15 bases between the germline ends. From germline, CDR1 is SNHLY and CDR2 FYNNEI. CDR3 residues: CASSELIREPYGYTF. In nucleotides, the CDR3 is TGTGCCAGCAGTGAACTGATAAGGGAGCCTTATGGCTACACCTTC.

The V gene is TRBV15, the J gene TRBJ2-7; TRBD1 aligns across 9 bases. The trim removed 3 bases at V and 5 bases at J, leaving 8 bases unmatched. CDR1 and CDR2 from the germline V gene are LNHNV and YYDKDF (reference sequence). The CDR3 contains 15 residues. This chain's CDR3 is CATSSARTGVHEQYF. The CDR3, as DNA: TGTGCCACCAGCAGTGCTCGGACAGGGGTCCACGAGCAGTACTTC.

V and J are TRBV5-1 and TRBJ1-5, with D maybe TRBD1 (6 bases). The CDR3 consists of 16 residues. Trimming stripped 1 base from V and 0 bases from J, with 11 bases between. The germline CDR1 and CDR2 sequences are SGHRS and YFSETQ. The CDR3 is CASSLTGSYSNQPQHF. The CDR3 DNA reads as TGCGCCAGCAGCTTGACAGGGTCATATAGCAATCAGCCCCAGCATTTT.

The chain combines TRBV4-1 with TRBJ2-7; TRBD2 matches 12 bases. The CDR3 length is 18 residues. The germline gives CDR1 MGHRA, CDR2 YSYEKL. The ends lost 3 bases at V and 0 bases at J; junction bases unmatched: 9. The CDR3 bases are TGCGCCAGCAGCCAGGGACTAGCGGGTTCTCTTCTCTCCTACGAGCAGTACTTC. This codes for CASSQGLAGSLLSYEQYF.

V and J are TRBV19 and TRBJ2-5; no reliable D call. Germline lookup yields CDR1 LNHDA and CDR2 SQIVND (reference sequence). The CDR3 is 15 residues long. The V gene lost 0 bases and the J gene lost 2 bases, with 10 bases spanning the gap. The CDR3 bases are TGTGCCAGTAGTATAGATCTCGGCAGGCAAGAGACCCAGTACTTC. It yields the protein CASSIDLGRQETQYF.

V is TRBV7-2 and J is TRBJ2-3, with 7 bases lining up with TRBD2. The CDR3 covers 16 residues. V gave up 2 bases and J gave up 0 bases; unmatched junction bases: 5. Germline V gene lookup returns CDR1 SGHTA and CDR2 FQGNSA. CDR3 DNA: TGTGCCAGCAGCTTATGGGGGACTACTAGCACAGATACGCAGTATTTT. Its translation is CASSLWGTTSTDTQYF.

This clone has only a few counts. The gene calls are TRBV2 and TRBJ2-5; 15 bases agree with TRBD2. The CDR3 is 14 amino acids. Unmatched junction bases numbered 5, after V lost 10 bases and J lost 5 bases. From germline, CDR1 is SNHLY and CDR2 FYNNEI. The CDR3 DNA reads as TGTGCCACCCAAGGGACTAGCGGGAGGGAGACCCAGTACTTC. As protein: CATQGTSGRETQYF. Drawing the rest from reference TRBV2 and TRBJ2-5, the complete variable domain is EPEVTQTPSHQVTQMGQEVILRCVPISNHLYFYWYRQILGQKVEFLVSFYNNEISEKSEIFDDQFSVERPDGSNFTLKIRSTKLEDSAMYFCATQGTSGRETQYFGPGTRLLVL.

This sequence joins TRBV2 and TRBJ1-5; D not resolved. The germline V and J ends were trimmed by 6 bases and 2 bases, with 17 bases remaining between them. This CDR3 has 16 residues. CDR1 is SNHLY, CDR2 FYNNEI, per germline. The chain's CDR3 is CASRDRAGKGNQPQHF. CDR3 in DNA: TGTGCCAGCAGGGACCGGGCGGGCAAAGGCAATCAGCCCCAGCATTTT.

This chain uses TRBV6-1 with TRBJ1-5, with D tentatively TRBD1 (6 bases). Trimming left V 0 bases short and J 4 bases short, with 7 bases between. Germline V gives CDR1 MNHNS, CDR2 SASEGT. The CDR3 length is 14 residues. The CDR3 loop is CASSEATGNQPQHF. CDR3 nucleotides: TGTGCCAGCAGTGAAGCCACAGGGAATCAGCCCCAGCATTTT.

This clone was counted once. The V gene is TRBV3-1 (or the pseudogene TRBV3-2), the J gene TRBJ1-2; D not resolved. Germline values: CDR1 LGHDT, CDR2 YNNKEL (reference sequence). The CDR3 has 12 amino acids. The germline V and J ends were trimmed by 2 bases and 8 bases, with 9 bases remaining between them. The CDR3 loop is CASSQKGGGYTF. The CDR3 DNA reads TGTGCCAGCAGCCAAAAAGGTGGCGGCTACACCTTC.

This chain joins TRBV6-2 or TRBV6-3 and TRBJ1-5; no clear D. Per germline, CDR1 MNHEY and CDR2 SVGEGT. Trimming pared 0 bases from V and 5 bases from J, leaving 14 bases between. This CDR3 has 16 residues. CDR3 region: CASSYSSTFSYQPQHF. The CDR3 coding sequence is TGTGCCAGCAGTTACTCGTCGACGTTCTCCTATCAGCCCCAGCATTTT.